This T cell receptor (beta chain) was sequenced during a study of T cell responses to AZD1222 COVID-19 vaccine. Study-level findings and limits: No day 14 peak samples; only post-peak repertoires were characterized.

Remarks on this clone: Antigen specificity is unknown.

Profiling relied on immunoSEQ multiplex PCR, and the TCRdb table lists in-frame clones only, not all of them. The sample gives 96,000 or so clones, 89% of which show up once; about 1.5% is in the top ten. This CDR3 region has 15 residues. Per the germline V gene, CDR1 is KGHSH and CDR2 is LQKENI. Trimming shortened V by 4 bases and J by 2 bases, and 9 bases separated the two germline ends. This TCR was sampled from an adult in good health. The sample here was peripheral blood, taken on day 0 of AZD1222 vaccination. The rearrangement uses TRBV18 and TRBJ2-6; no clear D gene. In DNA, the CDR3 is TGTGCCAGCTCACGTAAAGGCCCTGGGGCCAACGTCCTGACTTTC. Residues: CASSRKGPGANVLTF.